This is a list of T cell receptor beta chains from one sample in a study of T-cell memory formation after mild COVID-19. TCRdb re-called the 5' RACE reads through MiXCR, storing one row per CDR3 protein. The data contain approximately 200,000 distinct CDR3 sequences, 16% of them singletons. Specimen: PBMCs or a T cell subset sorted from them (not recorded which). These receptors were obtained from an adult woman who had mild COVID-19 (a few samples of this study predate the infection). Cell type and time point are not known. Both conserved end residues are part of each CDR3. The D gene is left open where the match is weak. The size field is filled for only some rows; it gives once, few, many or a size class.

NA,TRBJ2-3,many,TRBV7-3,CASSLSFGAGTDTQYF,TGTGCCAGCAGCTTATCCTTTGGGGCGGGGACAGATACGCAGTATTTT
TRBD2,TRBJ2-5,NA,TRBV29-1,CSVAGGLAREETQYF,TGCAGCGTTGCGGGGGGACTAGCGAGGGAGGAGACCCAGTACTTC
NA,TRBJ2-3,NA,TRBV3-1,CASSQTGDYTDTQYF,TGTGCCAGCAGCCAGACAGGGGACTACACAGATACGCAGTATTTT
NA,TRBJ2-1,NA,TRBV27,CASSRGAGYNEQFF,TGTGCCAGCAGTAGGGGGGCAGGGTACAATGAGCAGTTCTTC
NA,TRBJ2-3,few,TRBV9,CASSAIRGGSTDTQYF,TGTGCCAGCAGCGCCATAAGGGGGGGAAGCACAGATACGCAGTATTTT
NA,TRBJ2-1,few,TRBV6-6,CASSSGAHRLNEQFF,TGTGCCAGCAGCTCCGGGGCCCACAGGCTCAATGAGCAGTTCTTC
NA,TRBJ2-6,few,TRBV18,CASSPNRESTNVLTF,TGTGCCAGCTCACCGAACCGGGAGTCGACCAACGTCCTGACTTTC
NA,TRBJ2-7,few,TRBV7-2,CASSPRDGRRYEQYF,TGTGCCAGCAGTCCCAGGGATGGCAGAAGGTACGAGCAGTACTTC
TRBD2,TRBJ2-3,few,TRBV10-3,CAISDRVTSGSLSTDTQYF,TGTGCCATCAGTGATAGGGTCACTAGCGGGAGCCTTAGCACAGATACGCAGTATTTT
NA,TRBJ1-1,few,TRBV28,CATNEAFF,TGTGCCACCAATGAAGCTTTCTTT
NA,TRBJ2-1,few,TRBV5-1,CASSLNPGAGYNEQFF,TGCGCCAGCAGCTTGAATCCAGGGGCGGGCTACAATGAGCAGTTCTTC
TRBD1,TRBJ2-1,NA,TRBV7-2,CASRDGQGGYNEQFF,TGTGCCAGCAGGGACGGACAGGGGGGATACAATGAGCAGTTCTTC
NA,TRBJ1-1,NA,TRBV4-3,CASSQLFGTEAFF,TGCGCCAGCAGCCAGCTTTTTGGCACTGAAGCTTTCTTT
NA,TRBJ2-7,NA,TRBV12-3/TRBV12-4,CASSSTVAYEQYF,TGTGCCAGCAGTTCGACAGTAGCCTACGAGCAGTACTTC
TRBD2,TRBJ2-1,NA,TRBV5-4,CASSLRLLSGGEDEQFF,TGTGCCAGCAGCTTGCGCCTTCTTAGCGGGGGGGAGGATGAGCAGTTCTTC
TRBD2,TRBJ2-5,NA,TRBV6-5,CASSYLGLAGDLQETQYF,TGTGCCAGCAGCTACTTGGGACTAGCGGGGGACCTCCAAGAGACCCAGTACTTC
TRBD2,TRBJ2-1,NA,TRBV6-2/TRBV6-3,CASSDLSGTSAYNEQFF,TGTGCCAGCAGTGACCTCTCCGGGACTAGCGCCTACAATGAGCAGTTCTTC
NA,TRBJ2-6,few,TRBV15,CATSPSLGEGSGANVLTF,TGTGCCACCAGCCCCAGCCTAGGGGAAGGGTCTGGGGCCAACGTCCTGACTTTC
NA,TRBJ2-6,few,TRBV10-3,CATGREGYSGANVLTF,TGTGCCACCGGGCGTGAGGGGTACTCTGGGGCCAACGTCCTGACTTTC
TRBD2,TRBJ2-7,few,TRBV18,CASSPGRGGGGSYEQYF,TGTGCCAGCTCACCTGGGCGTGGCGGGGGAGGCTCCTACGAGCAGTACTTC
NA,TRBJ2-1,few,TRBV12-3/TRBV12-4,CASTKGPTSHNEQFF,TGTGCCAGCACCAAGGGCCCGACAAGTCACAATGAGCAGTTCTTC
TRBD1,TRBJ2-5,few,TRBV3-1,CASSPTPDRAGTQYF,TGTGCCAGCAGCCCTACACCGGACAGGGCGGGGACCCAGTACTTC
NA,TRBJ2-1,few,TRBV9,CASSVGVVSYNEQFF,TGTGCCAGCAGCGTAGGGGTAGTCTCCTACAATGAGCAGTTCTTC
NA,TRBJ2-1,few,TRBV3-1,CASSPLTEGPRAVF,TGTGCCAGCAGCCCCCTGACCGAGGGCCCCCGTGCGGTCTTC
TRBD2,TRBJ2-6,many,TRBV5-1,CASSLGFARENGANVLTF,TGCGCCAGCAGCTTGGGTTTTGCGCGGGAGAATGGGGCCAACGTCCTGACTTTC
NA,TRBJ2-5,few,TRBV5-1,CASSLGGPGETQYF,TGCGCCAGCAGCTTGGGGGGCCCGGGGGAGACCCAGTACTTC
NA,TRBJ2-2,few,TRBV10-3,CATTQAPGELFF,TGTGCCACGACCCAGGCCCCAGGGGAGCTGTTTTTT
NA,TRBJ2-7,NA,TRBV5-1,CASSLVASTYEQYF,TGCGCCAGCAGCTTGGTGGCTTCTACCTACGAGCAGTACTTC
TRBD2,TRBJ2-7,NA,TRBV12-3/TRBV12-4,CASSRTSGRAVYEQYF,TGTGCCAGCAGCCGGACTAGCGGGAGGGCGGTCTACGAGCAGTACTTC
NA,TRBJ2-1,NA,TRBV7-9,CASSLGRTAYNEQFF,TGTGCCAGCAGCTTAGGGCGGACGGCCTACAATGAGCAGTTCTTC
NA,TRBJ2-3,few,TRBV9,CASSVAAGRGDTQYF,TGTGCCAGCAGCGTAGCGGCGGGTCGGGGAGATACGCAGTATTTT
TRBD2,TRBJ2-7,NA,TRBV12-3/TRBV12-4,CASRLSGATYEQYF,TGTGCCAGCAGATTAAGCGGGGCCACATACGAGCAGTACTTC